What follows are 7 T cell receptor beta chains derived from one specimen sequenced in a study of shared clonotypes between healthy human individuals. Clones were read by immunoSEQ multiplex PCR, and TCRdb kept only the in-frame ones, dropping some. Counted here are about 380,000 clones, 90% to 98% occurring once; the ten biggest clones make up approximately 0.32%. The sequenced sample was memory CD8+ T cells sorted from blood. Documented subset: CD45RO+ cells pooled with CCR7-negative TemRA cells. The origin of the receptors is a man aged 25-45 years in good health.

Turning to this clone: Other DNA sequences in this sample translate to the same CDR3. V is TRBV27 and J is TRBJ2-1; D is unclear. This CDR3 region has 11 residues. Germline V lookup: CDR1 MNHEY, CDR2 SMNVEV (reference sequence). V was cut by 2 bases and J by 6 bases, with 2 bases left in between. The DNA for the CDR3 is TGTGCCAGCAGTTTAGGCAATGAGCAGTTCTTC. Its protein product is CASSLGNEQFF.

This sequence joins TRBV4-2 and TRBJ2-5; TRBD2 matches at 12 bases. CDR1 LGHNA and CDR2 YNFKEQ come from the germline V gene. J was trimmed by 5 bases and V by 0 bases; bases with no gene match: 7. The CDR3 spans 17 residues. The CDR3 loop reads CASSQETSGRGRETQYF. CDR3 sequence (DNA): TGTGCCAGCAGCCAAGAGACTAGCGGGAGAGGGCGGGAGACCCAGTACTTC.

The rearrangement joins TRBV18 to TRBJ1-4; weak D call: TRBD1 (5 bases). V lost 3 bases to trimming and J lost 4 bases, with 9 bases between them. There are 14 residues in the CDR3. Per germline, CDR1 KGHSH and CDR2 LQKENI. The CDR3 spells CASSPGRNNEKLFF. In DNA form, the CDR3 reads TGTGCCAGCTCACCGGGACGGAATAATGAAAAACTGTTTTTT.

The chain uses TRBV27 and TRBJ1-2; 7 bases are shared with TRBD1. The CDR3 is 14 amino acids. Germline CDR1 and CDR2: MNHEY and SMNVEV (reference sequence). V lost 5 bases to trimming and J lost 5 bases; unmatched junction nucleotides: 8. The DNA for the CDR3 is TGTGCCAGCAGTACAGGACAGGCACATTATGGCTACACCTTC. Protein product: CASSTGQAHYGYTF.

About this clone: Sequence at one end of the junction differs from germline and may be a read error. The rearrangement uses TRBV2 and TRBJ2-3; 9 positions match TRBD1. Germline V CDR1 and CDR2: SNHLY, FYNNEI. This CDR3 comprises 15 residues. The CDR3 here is CASREGQGRADTQYF. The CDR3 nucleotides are TGTGCCAGCAGGGAAGGACAGGGGAGGGCAGATACGCAGTATTTT.

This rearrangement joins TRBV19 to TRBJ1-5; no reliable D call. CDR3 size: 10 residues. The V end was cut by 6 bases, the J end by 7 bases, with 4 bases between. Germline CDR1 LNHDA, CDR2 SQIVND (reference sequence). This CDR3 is CASRGQPQHF. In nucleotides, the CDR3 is TGTGCCAGTAGGGGCCAGCCCCAGCATTTT. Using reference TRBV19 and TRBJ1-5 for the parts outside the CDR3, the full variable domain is DGGITQSPKYLFRKEGQNVTLSCEQNLNHDAMYWYRQDPGQGLRLIYYSQIVNDFQKGDIAEGYSVSREKKESFPLTVTSAQKNPTAFYLCASRGQPQHFGDGTRLSIL.

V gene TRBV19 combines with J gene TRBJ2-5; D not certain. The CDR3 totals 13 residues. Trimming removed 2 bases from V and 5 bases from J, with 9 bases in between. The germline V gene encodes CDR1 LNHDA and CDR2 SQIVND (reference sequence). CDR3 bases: TGTGCCAGTAGTATAATCGGGTGGGAGACCCAGTACTTC. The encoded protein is CASSIIGWETQYF.